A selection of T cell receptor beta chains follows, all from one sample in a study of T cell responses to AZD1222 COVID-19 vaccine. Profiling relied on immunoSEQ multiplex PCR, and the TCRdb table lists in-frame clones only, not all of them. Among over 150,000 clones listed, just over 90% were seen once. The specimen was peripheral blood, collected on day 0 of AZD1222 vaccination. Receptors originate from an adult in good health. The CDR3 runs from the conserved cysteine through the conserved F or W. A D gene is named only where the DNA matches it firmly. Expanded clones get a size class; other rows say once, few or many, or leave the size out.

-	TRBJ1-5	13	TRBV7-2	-	CATKGLGNQPQHF	TGTGCCACAAAGGGTCTGGGGAATCAGCCCCAGCATTTT
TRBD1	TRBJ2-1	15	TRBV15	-	CATSTDRPGLDEQFF	TGTGCCACCAGTACGGACAGGCCCGGCCTGGATGAGCAGTTCTTC
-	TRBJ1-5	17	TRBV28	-	CASSLLQPWGGNQPQHF	TGTGCCAGCAGTCTCCTCCAACCCTGGGGAGGCAATCAGCCCCAGCATTTT
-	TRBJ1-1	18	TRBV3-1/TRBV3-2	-	CASSQEITTGTVNTEAFF	TGTGCCAGCAGCCAAGAGATAACAACCGGGACGGTGAACACTGAAGCTTTCTTT
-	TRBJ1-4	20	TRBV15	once	CATSRDPLSLRGFTNEKLFF	TGTGCCACCAGCAGAGACCCCCTCAGCCTCAGGGGATTCACTAATGAAAAACTGTTTTTT
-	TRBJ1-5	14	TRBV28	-	CASAWTYDNQPQHF	TGTGCCAGCGCTTGGACCTATGACAATCAGCCCCAGCATTTT
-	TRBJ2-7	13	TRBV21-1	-	CASSKNRAPEQYF	TGTGCCAGCAGCAAAAATCGGGCACCCGAGCAGTACTTC
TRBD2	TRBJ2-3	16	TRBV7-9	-	CASSPPSGGPTDTQYF	TGTGCCAGCAGCCCCCCCAGCGGGGGACCTACAGATACGCAGTATTTT
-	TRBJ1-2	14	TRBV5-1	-	CASSAALQTEGYTF	TGCGCCAGCAGCGCGGCCCTGCAAACAGAGGGCTACACCTTC
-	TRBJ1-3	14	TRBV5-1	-	CASSDGTSGNTIYF	TGCGCCAGCAGCGATGGTACCTCTGGAAACACCATATATTTT
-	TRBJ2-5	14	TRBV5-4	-	CASSFGQLQETQYF	TGTGCCAGCAGCTTCGGACAGTTGCAAGAGACCCAGTACTTC
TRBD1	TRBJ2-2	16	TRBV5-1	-	CASSLVYRGMAGELFF	TGCGCCAGCAGCTTGGTCTACAGGGGGATGGCCGGGGAGCTGTTTTTT
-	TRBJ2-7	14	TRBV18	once	CASSPRIAMREQYF	TGTGCCAGCTCACCACGGATAGCCATGCGGGAGCAGTACTTC
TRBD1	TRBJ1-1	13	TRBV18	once	CASSRTGRTEAFF	TGTGCCAGCTCCCGGACAGGGAGGACTGAAGCTTTCTTT
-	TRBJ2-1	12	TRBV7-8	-	CASNLNQGSQFF	TGTGCCAGCAACTTAAACCAGGGGAGTCAGTTCTTC
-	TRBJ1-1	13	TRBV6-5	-	CASSRGMNTEAFF	TGTGCCAGCAGCAGGGGAATGAACACTGAAGCTTTCTTT
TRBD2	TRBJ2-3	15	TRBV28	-	CASSSLAGVTDTQYF	TGTGCCAGCAGCTCGCTAGCGGGGGTCACAGATACGCAGTATTTT
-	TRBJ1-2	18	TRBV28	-	CASSLVNRARWVNYGYTF	TGTGCCAGCAGTTTAGTTAACAGGGCCCGATGGGTTAACTATGGCTACACCTTC
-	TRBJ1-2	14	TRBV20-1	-	CSASPYQSGYGYTF	TGCAGTGCTAGTCCCTACCAGTCCGGCTATGGCTACACCTTC
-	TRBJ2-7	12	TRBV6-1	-	CASSSTSYEQYF	TGTGCCAGCAGTTCTACGTCGTACGAGCAGTACTTC
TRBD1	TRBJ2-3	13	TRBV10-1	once	CASSPGGTDTQYF	TGCGCCAGCAGTCCAGGGGGAACAGATACGCAGTATTTT
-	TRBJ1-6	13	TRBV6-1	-	CASSDGGNSPLHF	TGTGCCAGCAGTGATGGAGGCAATTCACCCCTCCACTTT
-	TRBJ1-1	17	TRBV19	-	CASRSQAGGFENTEAFF	TGTGCCAGCCGGTCTCAAGCGGGGGGGTTTGAGAACACTGAAGCTTTCTTT
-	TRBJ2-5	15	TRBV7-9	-	CASSSRGFFPETQYF	TGTGCCAGCAGCTCGAGGGGATTCTTTCCAGAGACCCAGTACTTC
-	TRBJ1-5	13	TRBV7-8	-	CASSLSGTTYPSF	TGTGCCAGCAGCTTGTCCGGGACAACTTACCCATCTTTT
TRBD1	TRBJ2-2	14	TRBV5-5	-	CASSSTGASGELFF	TGTGCCAGCAGTTCAACAGGGGCTAGCGGGGAGCTGTTTTTT
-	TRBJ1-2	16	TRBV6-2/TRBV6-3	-	CASSPWDGRDGDGYTF	TGTGCCAGCAGTCCCTGGGATGGGAGGGATGGCGATGGCTACACCTTC
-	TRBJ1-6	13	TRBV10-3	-	CAISEGGNSPLHF	TGTGCCATCAGTGAAGGGGGAAATTCACCCCTCCACTTT
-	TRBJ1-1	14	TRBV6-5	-	CATPLIDNPTEAFF	TGTGCCACCCCTTTAATCGACAATCCCACTGAAGCTTTCTTT
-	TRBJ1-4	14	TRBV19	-	CATKGAATNEKLFF	TGTGCCACCAAAGGGGCTGCAACTAATGAAAAACTGTTTTTT
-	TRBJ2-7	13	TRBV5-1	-	CASSLSPSYEQYF	TGCGCCAGCAGCTTGTCTCCTAGCTACGAGCAGTACTTC
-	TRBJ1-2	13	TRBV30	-	CAWSVGQAGGYTF	TGTGCCTGGAGTGTAGGCCAGGCGGGTGGCTACACCTTC
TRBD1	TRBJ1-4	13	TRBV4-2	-	CASAMAGGEKLFF	TGTGCCAGTGCAATGGCAGGGGGCGAAAAACTGTTTTTT
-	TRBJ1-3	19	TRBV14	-	CASSQELGRLPSSGNTIYF	TGTGCCAGCAGCCAAGAACTTGGCCGCCTCCCCAGCTCTGGAAACACCATATATTTT
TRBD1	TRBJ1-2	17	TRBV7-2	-	CASSDRGRIKVIGGYTF	TGTGCCAGCAGCGACAGGGGAAGAATTAAGGTGATCGGGGGCTACACCTTC
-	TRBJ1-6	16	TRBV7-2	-	CASRLPGNSYNSPLHF	TGTGCCAGCAGATTGCCGGGGAACTCCTATAATTCACCCCTCCACTTT
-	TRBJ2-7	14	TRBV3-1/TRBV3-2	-	CASSQEGASYEQYF	TGTGCCAGCAGCCAAGAAGGGGCCTCCTACGAGCAGTACTTC
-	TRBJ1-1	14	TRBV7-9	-	CASSPGPGRTEAFF	TGTGCCAGCAGCCCCGGCCCAGGGAGGACTGAAGCTTTCTTT
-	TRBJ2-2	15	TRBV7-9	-	CASSLVSGVTGELFF	TGTGCCAGCAGCTTAGTGTCGGGTGTCACCGGGGAGCTGTTTTTT
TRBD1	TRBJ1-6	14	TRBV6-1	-	CASSFDRGDSPLHF	TGTGCCAGCAGCTTTGACAGGGGGGATTCACCCCTCCACTTT
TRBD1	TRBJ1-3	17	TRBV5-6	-	CASSLEGQGMLGNTIYF	TGTGCCAGCAGCTTGGAAGGACAGGGAATGTTGGGAAACACCATATATTTT
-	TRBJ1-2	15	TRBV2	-	CASSEGRRPYYGYTF	TGTGCCAGCAGTGAAGGTCGGAGGCCCTACTATGGCTACACCTTC
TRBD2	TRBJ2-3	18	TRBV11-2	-	CASSFTSGGVLSTDTQYF	TGTGCCAGCAGCTTTACCTCCGGGGGGGTCCTCAGCACAGATACGCAGTATTTT
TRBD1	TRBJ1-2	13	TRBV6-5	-	CASSYSGQGGYTF	TGTGCCAGCAGTTACTCGGGACAGGGGGGCTACACCTTC
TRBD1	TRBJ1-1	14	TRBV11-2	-	CASSLNRGWTEAFF	TGTGCCAGCAGCTTGAACAGGGGTTGGACTGAAGCTTTCTTT
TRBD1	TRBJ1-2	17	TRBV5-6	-	CASSPRTRTGANYGYTF	TGTGCCAGCAGCCCGAGAACCCGGACAGGAGCTAACTATGGCTACACCTTC
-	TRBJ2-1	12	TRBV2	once	CASALGYNEQFF	TGTGCCAGCGCCTTAGGGTACAATGAGCAGTTCTTC
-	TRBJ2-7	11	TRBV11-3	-	CASSLVQEQYF	TGTGCCAGCAGCTTAGTACAGGAGCAGTACTTC
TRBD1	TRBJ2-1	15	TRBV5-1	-	CASSLQGARGNEQFF	TGCGCCAGCAGCTTACAGGGGGCCAGGGGAAATGAGCAGTTCTTC
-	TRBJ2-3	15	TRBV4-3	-	CASSQDRQGTDTQYF	TGCGCCAGCAGCCAAGACCGACAGGGCACAGATACGCAGTATTTT
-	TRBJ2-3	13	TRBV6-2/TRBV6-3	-	CASSYFFPDTQYF	TGTGCCAGCAGTTACTTTTTCCCAGATACGCAGTATTTT
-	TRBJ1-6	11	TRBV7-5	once	CKGGVGSPLHF	TGCAAGGGAGGGGTCGGTTCACCCCTCCACTTT